The text below deals with one TCR beta chain. The ends were cut back, 0 bases at V and 3 bases at J, with 14 bases in the middle. Germline values: CDR1 MNHNS, CDR2 SASEGT. This CDR3 comprises 16 residues. Original processing notes: Estimation of nucleated cell counts was performed using reference gene primer amplification. TCRdb keeps only in-frame clones here, not all; method: immunoSEQ multiplex PCR. V and J calls and clone size are copied from that table; D and trimming were computed from the DNA. The sample lists approximately 170,000 clones; approximately 89% were seen once. These data belong to a study of blood T cell repertoires in COVID-19. Background on the study: Acute-phase and convalescent COVID-19 samples originated in the United States, Italy and Spain. T cells, B-cell-depleted T cells, or PBMCs provided the cDNA or gDNA that served as material.

The chain recombines TRBV6-1 with TRBJ1-2, with a possible D match to TRBD1 (6 bases). Sequences were obtained from peripheral blood. This TCR derives from a man in his 70s with acute or convalescent COVID-19. The CDR3 sequence is CASSEASGAKDYGYTF. In DNA, the CDR3 is TGTGCCAGCAGTGAAGCATCAGGGGCGAAGGACTATGGCTACACCTTC.